This T cell receptor beta chain was identified during a study of T cells in Graves' hyperthyroidism and ophthalmopathy. Points from the study as a whole: Blood also contained most expanded thyroid clonotypes above 0.001.

RNA transcripts were the template for amplifying TCR beta CDR3 regions. Using the HTBI primer set, a first-round RT-PCR was run on the TCR CDR3. TCRdb passed the multiplex PCR reads through MiXCR, listing each CDR3 protein once. The table lists approximately 330,000 distinct CDR3 sequences, roughly 18% of them singletons. This clonotype was counted ten times or more. Its antigen is unidentified. With a duration under 2 months, the hyperthyroidism was newly diagnosed in patients aged 18 to 65. Each 10 ml fresh peripheral blood draw supplied the PBMCs. The CDR3 consists of 19 residues. Germline V gives CDR1 SGHRS, CDR2 YFSETQ. J was trimmed by 8 bases and V by 2 bases; bases with no gene match: 20.

The origin of this receptor is a woman in her fifties or sixties with Graves' hyperthyroidism. The rearrangement uses TRBV5-1 and TRBJ2-1, with 9 bases lining up with TRBD2. Input material: blood. In DNA, the CDR3 is TGCGCCAGCAGCTTAACAGGGGTCCGGGCTAGCGGGATGGGCGATGAGCAGTTCTTC. This gives the protein CASSLTGVRASGMGDEQFF.